The 20 T cell receptor beta chains in this list originate from one sample, sequenced in a study of blood T cell repertoires in COVID-19. This table comes from immunoSEQ multiplex PCR, and its TCRdb copy is limited to in-frame clones, with some not included. The sample has about 320,000 clones; 86% are singletons. The sequenced sample was peripheral blood. These receptors were obtained from a woman between 50 and 59 years old with acute or convalescent COVID-19.

The chain has TRBV5-4 and TRBJ1-1; D gene uncertain. V gave up 2 bases and J gave up 5 bases, with 7 bases separating them. In germline, CDR1 is SGHNT, CDR2 YYREEE (reference sequence). The CDR3 contains 12 residues. The CDR3 loop is CASSFTSTEAFF. CDR3 coding DNA: TGTGCCAGCAGCTTTACGAGTACTGAAGCTTTCTTT.

The chain employs TRBV6-5 and TRBJ1-6, with 7 bases matching TRBD1. The trim removed 5 bases at V and 7 bases at J, leaving 8 bases unmatched. The CDR3 covers 15 residues. Germline V gives CDR1 MNHEY, CDR2 SVGAGI. The CDR3 spells CASSPSGTENSPLHF. For the CDR3, the DNA is TGTGCCAGCAGTCCATCCGGGACAGAGAATTCACCCCTCCACTTT.

The rearrangement uses TRBV2 and TRBJ2-1; D may be TRBD2 (5 bases). This CDR3 comprises 14 residues. V was clipped by 7 bases and J by 7 bases, with 17 bases between them. The germline CDR1 and CDR2 sequences are SNHLY and FYNNEI. CDR3 in DNA: TGTGCCAGCAATCCAGTCCTAGCCAGAAATGAGCAGTTCTTC. It translates to CASNPVLARNEQFF.

The chain carries TRBV3-1 (or the pseudogene TRBV3-2) and TRBJ1-2; tentatively, D is TRBD1 (6 bases). V gave up 1 base and J gave up 8 bases, with 17 bases separating them. The CDR3 runs 15 residues. Looked up from germline, CDR1 is LGHDT and CDR2 is YNNKEL (reference sequence). The CDR3 region is CASSQGVLPGVGYTF. CDR3 in DNA: TGTGCCAGCAGCCAAGGAGTCCTCCCAGGGGTCGGCTACACCTTC.

The rearrangement links TRBV11-2 to TRBJ2-7; 12 positions agree with TRBD2. CDR1 and CDR2 from the germline V gene are SGHAT and FQNNGV. J was trimmed by 4 bases and V by 5 bases; bases with no gene match: 3. The CDR3 loop spans 14 amino acids. CDR3 nucleotide sequence: TGTGCCAGCAGCAAGACTAGCGGGAGTTACGAGCAGTACTTC. Translation gives CASSKTSGSYEQYF.

The genes are TRBV3-1 (or the pseudogene TRBV3-2) and TRBJ2-1, with 12 bases identical to TRBD2. The CDR3 has 15 amino acids. The ends lost 4 bases at V and 7 bases at J; junction bases unmatched: 5. Germline CDR1 reads LGHDT; CDR2 reads YNNKEL (reference sequence). The CDR3: CASSPSGRASNEQFF. The CDR3 DNA reads as TGTGCCAGCAGCCCTAGCGGGAGGGCCAGTAATGAGCAGTTCTTC.

This chain connects TRBV4-2 to TRBJ2-7; D is perhaps TRBD2 (6 bases). The CDR3 sequence is 15 residues long. Germline lookup yields CDR1 LGHNA and CDR2 YNFKEQ. V was shortened by 4 bases and J by 4 bases, with 17 bases between the two germline ends. CDR3 sequence reads: CASSRPERALYEQYF. The CDR3, as DNA: TGTGCCAGCAGCCGCCCGGAGCGGGCCCTATACGAGCAGTACTTC.

This clone was detected a few times. V and J are TRBV7-9 and TRBJ2-1; D gene uncertain. Germline V gives CDR1 SEHNR, CDR2 FQNEAQ (reference sequence). This CDR3 spans 12 amino acids. V lost 5 bases, J lost 7 bases, and 9 bases lay in between. CDR3 sequence (DNA): TGTGCCAGCAGCCCCCTCCTGAATGAGCAGTTCTTC. Translated: CASSPLLNEQFF.

This chain connects TRBV20-1 to TRBJ1-5; D uncertain. The CDR3 consists of 16 residues. V was trimmed by 3 bases and J by 0 bases, leaving 15 bases between them. Germline assignment: CDR1 DFQATT and CDR2 SNEGSKA (reference sequence). The CDR3 spells CSASNAGSYSNQPQHF. CDR3 DNA sequence: TGCAGTGCTAGTAACGCCGGTAGTTATAGCAATCAGCCCCAGCATTTT.

This chain connects TRBV29-1 to TRBJ2-3; 7 nucleotides align to TRBD2. J lost 2 bases, V lost 3 bases, and 8 bases had no gene match. CDR3 length equals 15 residues. CDR1 is SQVTM, CDR2 ANQGSEA, per germline. The CDR3 bases are TGCAGCGTTGATCGGCTAGCGGTAACCACAGATACGCAGTATTTT. Its translation: CSVDRLAVTTDTQYF.

This chain uses TRBV30 with TRBJ1-5, with 8 bases aligning to TRBD1. The CDR3 length is 12 residues. Germline V gene lookup returns CDR1 GTSNPN and CDR2 SVGIG (reference sequence). V trimming: 8 bases; J trimming: 5 bases; junction bases outside the gene matches: 5. CDR3 amino acids: CATDRDYQPQHF. CDR3 in DNA: TGTGCCACGGACAGGGATTATCAGCCCCAGCATTTT.

The genes are TRBV7-2 and TRBJ2-2; TRBD2 matches 8 bases. The CDR3 runs to 16 residues. Per the germline V gene, CDR1 is SGHTA and CDR2 is FQGNSA. Unmatched junction bases numbered 5, after V lost 1 base and J lost 4 bases. The DNA of the CDR3 is TGTGCCAGCAGCTTAGTAGGAAGCGGGAGCACCGGGGAGCTGTTTTTT. Amino acids: CASSLVGSGSTGELFF.

The chain is built from TRBV6-5 and TRBJ2-7; 9 nucleotides match TRBD2. The CDR3 contains 14 residues. The germline gives CDR1 MNHEY, CDR2 SVGAGI. With V trimmed by 1 base and J by 6 bases, 4 bases remained unmatched. The CDR3: CASSYFSGSAEQYF. As DNA, the CDR3 is TGTGCCAGCAGTTACTTTAGCGGGAGTGCCGAGCAGTACTTC.

Worth noting for this clone: In the same sample, other DNA sequences code for this CDR3. This chain joins TRBV5-1 and TRBJ1-1; maybe TRBD1 (6 bases). The CDR3 runs to 15 residues. Germline-derived CDR1 and CDR2 are SGHRS and YFSETQ. The ends were cut back, 0 bases at V and 4 bases at J, with 13 bases in the middle. In nucleotides, the CDR3 is TGCGCCAGCAGCTTGGTCGGGGGAGGGGGCACTGAAGCTTTCTTT. Amino acids: CASSLVGGGGTEAFF.

This clone was recorded a few times. Other DNA sequences in the sample encode the same CDR3. V usage is TRBV7-9 and J usage is TRBJ1-6; tentative D call: TRBD1 (6 bases). Germline lookup yields CDR1 SEHNR and CDR2 FQNEAQ (reference sequence). The CDR3 consists of 13 residues. Trimming took off 3 bases at V and 6 bases at J, with 6 bases between the two ends. CDR3 region: CASSLGANSPLHF. The CDR3 nucleotides read TGTGCCAGCAGCTTGGGGGCTAATTCACCCCTCCACTTT.

The rearrangement links TRBV13 to TRBJ1-2, with D uncertain. CDR1 is PRHDT and CDR2 is FYEKMQ in the germline V gene (reference sequence). CDR3 length: 12 residues. The germline V and J ends were trimmed by 2 bases and 1 base, with 2 bases remaining between them. CDR3 protein: CASSLLNYGYTF. For the CDR3, the DNA is TGTGCCAGCAGCTTACTTAACTATGGCTACACCTTC. Using reference TRBV13 and TRBJ1-2 for the parts outside the CDR3, the full variable domain is AAGVIQSPRHLIKEKRETATLKCYPIPRHDTVYWYQQGPGQDPQFLISFYEKMQSDKGSIPDRFSAQQFSDYHSELNMSSLELGDSALYFCASSLLNYGYTFGSGTRLTVV.

Here the CDR3 reads CASSLGTSGRALDEQYF. CDR3 nucleotide sequence: TGCGCCAGCAGCTTAGGGACTAGCGGGAGGGCCCTAGACGAGCAGTACTTC. The chain links TRBV5-1 to TRBJ2-7; 16 nucleotides align to TRBD2. The CDR3 contains 17 residues. V was clipped by 2 bases and J by 5 bases; unmatched bases: 7. The V gene's germline CDR1 is SGHRS and CDR2 YFSETQ. The entire variable domain, with the rest obtained from reference TRBV5-1 and TRBJ2-7, is as follows: KAGVTQTPRYLIKTRGQQVTLSCSPISGHRSVSWYQQTPGQGLQFLFEYFSETQRNKGNFPGRFSGRQFSNSRSEMNVSTLELGDSALYLCASSLGTSGRALDEQYFGPGTRLTVT.

The chain carries TRBV9 and TRBJ1-2; D is undetermined. The CDR3 totals 9 residues. Trimming took off 4 bases at V and 8 bases at J, with 3 bases between the two ends. Germline CDR1 SGDLS, CDR2 YYNGEE. CDR3 residues: CASSPGYTF. The CDR3, as DNA: TGTGCCAGCAGCCCAGGCTACACCTTC.

The chain is built from TRBV27 and TRBJ2-3; TRBD2 agrees at 8 bases. Germline-derived CDR1 and CDR2 are MNHEY and SMNVEV (reference sequence). The CDR3 has 18 amino acids. The V and J ends lost 3 bases and 4 bases, in that order; junction bases with no gene match: 15. The chain's CDR3 is CASSLQREFPLIPDTQYF. The CDR3 DNA is TGTGCCAGCAGTTTGCAGCGGGAGTTTCCCCTGATCCCAGATACGCAGTATTTT.

J is TRBJ2-3 and V is TRBV9, with D possibly TRBD2 on 7 matching bases. Germline loops: CDR1 SGDLS, CDR2 YYNGEE. Trimming took off 5 bases at V and 5 bases at J, with 18 bases between the two ends. The CDR3 length is 15 residues. The CDR3 DNA is TGTGCCAGCAGGCCTGGACTAGGGGGTGTAGATACGCAGTATTTT. Amino acid sequence: CASRPGLGGVDTQYF. The variable domain in full, with the rest retrieved from reference TRBV9 and TRBJ2-3, is DSGVTQTPKHLITATGQRVTLRCSPRSGDLSVYWYQQSLDQGLQFLIQYYNGEERAKGNILERFSAQQFPDLHSELNLSSLELGDSALYFCASRPGLGGVDTQYFGPGTRLTVL.